This T cell receptor beta chain was obtained from a study of response to subunit inactivated influenza vaccine. The CDR3 loop spans 18 amino acids. Trimming left V 0 bases short and J 1 base short, with 19 bases between. The germline gives CDR1 LGHNA, CDR2 YSLEER. Study conclusions and caveats: It was suggested by the authors that few new T cells are recruited by each seasonal influenza vaccination.

TCRdb re-derived calls from the RT-PCR reads in MiXCR, one entry per CDR3 protein. This table holds 250,000 to 350,000 distinct CDR3 sequences, around 22% found once. The table lists this clonotype with a few counts. Its specificity is not known. The origin of this receptor is a man aged 45 to 70 who received an inactivated influenza vaccine. The chain employs TRBV4-3 and TRBJ2-7; no definite D call. The sample here was PBMCs from blood, taken less than 22 months after vaccination. CDR3 nucleotide sequence: TGCGCCAGCAGCCAAGATCCACCTACAGAAAGAGGATCCTACGAGCAGTACTTC. Translation: CASSQDPPTERGSYEQYF.